This is a list of T cell receptor beta chains from one sample in a study of Ad26.COV2.S vaccination and SARS-CoV-2 variants. The repertoire was sequenced with immunoSEQ multiplex PCR; TCRdb's copy has only in-frame clones and lacks some. This sample carries 350,000 to 500,000 clones, roughly nine tenths of them seen once, and the ten largest clones take about 2.5%. The sequencing used peripheral blood, collected in a trial of Ad26.COV2.S vaccine versus placebo. All receptors derive from a person aged 18-60 years who received the Ad26.COV2.S COVID-19 vaccine or a placebo. CDR3s include the opening cysteine and the closing phenylalanine or tryptophan. The order of the fields is clone size, J gene, D gene, V gene, CDR3 protein, CDR3 DNA. A D gene is named only where the DNA matches it firmly. Expanded clones are given a class, and other clones once, few, many or no size at all.

clone size: -; J gene: TRBJ2-5; D gene: -; V gene: TRBV18; CDR3 protein: CASSPPSDNGETQYF; CDR3 DNA: TGTGCCAGCTCACCACCGTCGGACAACGGGGAGACCCAGTACTTC
clone size: -; J gene: TRBJ2-3; D gene: TRBD2; V gene: TRBV9; CDR3 protein: CASSTLTSVTSTDTQYF; CDR3 DNA: TGTGCCAGCAGCACCCTCACTAGCGTAACTAGCACAGATACGCAGTATTTT
clone size: -; J gene: TRBJ2-7; D gene: TRBD2; V gene: TRBV7-9; CDR3 protein: CASSLTSGGYEQYF; CDR3 DNA: TGTGCCAGCAGCTTAACTAGCGGGGGCTACGAGCAGTACTTC
clone size: -; J gene: TRBJ2-7; D gene: -; V gene: TRBV6-6; CDR3 protein: CASSFKGISYEQYF; CDR3 DNA: TGTGCCAGCAGTTTTAAGGGTATTAGCTACGAGCAGTACTTC
clone size: -; J gene: TRBJ2-7; D gene: TRBD2; V gene: TRBV5-5; CDR3 protein: CASSLELAGIKYEQYF; CDR3 DNA: TGTGCCAGCAGCTTGGAGCTAGCGGGGATCAAGTACGAGCAGTACTTC
clone size: once; J gene: TRBJ2-1; D gene: TRBD2; V gene: TRBV7-9; CDR3 protein: CASSFAGTSVYNEQFF; CDR3 DNA: TGTGCCAGCAGCTTCGCCGGGACTAGCGTTTACAATGAGCAGTTCTTC
clone size: -; J gene: TRBJ2-7; D gene: TRBD1; V gene: TRBV27; CDR3 protein: CASSFGQGFYEQYF; CDR3 DNA: TGTGCCAGCAGTTTTGGACAGGGGTTCTACGAGCAGTACTTC
clone size: -; J gene: TRBJ2-5; D gene: TRBD2; V gene: TRBV5-5; CDR3 protein: CASISALAGGQETQYF; CDR3 DNA: TGTGCCAGCATCTCGGCCCTAGCGGGAGGCCAAGAGACCCAGTACTTC
clone size: -; J gene: TRBJ1-5; D gene: -; V gene: TRBV19; CDR3 protein: CASSLQGVGQPQHF; CDR3 DNA: TGTGCCAGTAGTCTCCAAGGGGTTGGCCAGCCCCAGCATTTT
clone size: -; J gene: TRBJ2-1; D gene: TRBD2; V gene: TRBV6-2/TRBV6-3; CDR3 protein: CASSLAGELRNEQFF; CDR3 DNA: TGTGCCAGCAGTCTGGCGGGAGAATTACGGAATGAGCAGTTCTTC
clone size: -; J gene: TRBJ1-2; D gene: -; V gene: TRBV6-5; CDR3 protein: CASSSGGATNYGYTF; CDR3 DNA: TGTGCCAGCAGTTCGGGGGGGGCTACTAACTATGGCTACACCTTC
clone size: -; J gene: TRBJ1-6; D gene: -; V gene: TRBV3-1/TRBV3-2; CDR3 protein: CASSQFRGGPVGSSPLHF; CDR3 DNA: TGTGCCAGCAGCCAGTTCCGCGGGGGGCCAGTAGGAAGTTCACCCCTCCACTTT
clone size: -; J gene: TRBJ2-3; D gene: TRBD2; V gene: TRBV7-9; CDR3 protein: CASSLSGGADTQYF; CDR3 DNA: TGTGCCAGCAGCTTGTCGGGAGGGGCAGATACGCAGTATTTT
clone size: once; J gene: TRBJ2-3; D gene: -; V gene: TRBV4-3; CDR3 protein: CASSQETGYRTDTQYF; CDR3 DNA: TGCGCCAGCAGCCAAGAGACTGGGTATCGCACAGATACGCAGTATTTT
clone size: -; J gene: TRBJ2-1; D gene: -; V gene: TRBV6-1; CDR3 protein: CASSERGGEQFF; CDR3 DNA: TGTGCCAGCAGTGAACGGGGAGGAGAGCAGTTCTTC
clone size: -; J gene: TRBJ2-2; D gene: TRBD1; V gene: TRBV5-4; CDR3 protein: CASSQGQGQRTGELFF; CDR3 DNA: TGTGCCAGCAGCCAAGGACAGGGCCAGCGGACCGGGGAGCTGTTTTTT
clone size: -; J gene: TRBJ2-7; D gene: TRBD1; V gene: TRBV19; CDR3 protein: CASSSRHGGQGNYEQYF; CDR3 DNA: TGTGCCAGTAGTTCGAGGCACGGGGGACAGGGGAACTACGAGCAGTACTTC
clone size: -; J gene: TRBJ1-1; D gene: -; V gene: TRBV19; CDR3 protein: CASSINGKSNTEAFF; CDR3 DNA: TGTGCCAGTAGTATTAACGGCAAGTCGAACACTGAAGCTTTCTTT
clone size: -; J gene: TRBJ1-1; D gene: TRBD1; V gene: TRBV19; CDR3 protein: CASSKTGGAFF; CDR3 DNA: TGTGCCAGTAGTAAAACAGGGGGCGCTTTCTTT
clone size: -; J gene: TRBJ2-7; D gene: -; V gene: TRBV28; CDR3 protein: CASSFVSGFQGGPYEQYF; CDR3 DNA: TGTGCCAGCAGTTTCGTGTCCGGGTTCCAGGGAGGACCCTACGAGCAGTACTTC
clone size: once; J gene: TRBJ2-3; D gene: -; V gene: TRBV14; CDR3 protein: CASSLGLFRADTQYF; CDR3 DNA: TGTGCCAGCTCGCTGGGTTTGTTTCGCGCAGATACGCAGTATTTT
clone size: -; J gene: TRBJ2-1; D gene: -; V gene: TRBV25-1; CDR3 protein: CASSDPDPAIEQFF; CDR3 DNA: TGTGCCAGCAGTGATCCCGACCCCGCCATCGAGCAGTTCTTC
clone size: -; J gene: TRBJ1-6; D gene: TRBD1; V gene: TRBV29-1; CDR3 protein: CSVQTGRLNSPLHF; CDR3 DNA: TGCAGCGTGCAGACAGGGCGGCTTAATTCACCCCTCCACTTT
clone size: -; J gene: TRBJ1-5; D gene: -; V gene: TRBV5-6; CDR3 protein: CASSLADEWNQPQHF; CDR3 DNA: TGTGCCAGCAGCTTGGCGGACGAATGGAATCAGCCCCAGCATTTT
clone size: -; J gene: TRBJ1-1; D gene: -; V gene: TRBV6-5; CDR3 protein: CASSWAGENTEAFF; CDR3 DNA: TGTGCCAGCAGTTGGGCCGGGGAAAACACTGAAGCTTTCTTT
clone size: -; J gene: TRBJ1-5; D gene: TRBD1; V gene: TRBV15; CDR3 protein: CATSRVTGGSSPQHF; CDR3 DNA: TGTGCCACCAGCAGAGTTACAGGGGGGTCATCGCCCCAGCATTTT
clone size: -; J gene: TRBJ1-6; D gene: TRBD1; V gene: TRBV18; CDR3 protein: CASSLRDSVLPSNSPLHF; CDR3 DNA: TGTGCCAGCTCACTTCGGGACAGCGTACTACCTTCCAATTCACCCCTCCACTTT
clone size: -; J gene: TRBJ1-1; D gene: -; V gene: TRBV11-3; CDR3 protein: CASSSRWGAEAFF; CDR3 DNA: TGTGCCAGCAGCTCCCGATGGGGCGCTGAAGCTTTCTTT
clone size: once; J gene: TRBJ1-5; D gene: -; V gene: TRBV6-2/TRBV6-3; CDR3 protein: CASSLTDPGLNQPQHF; CDR3 DNA: TGTGCCAGCAGCTTGACCGATCCAGGACTCAATCAGCCCCAGCATTTT
clone size: -; J gene: TRBJ1-2; D gene: -; V gene: TRBV5-6; CDR3 protein: CASSFKGHGYTF; CDR3 DNA: TGTGCCAGCAGCTTTAAAGGCCACGGCTACACCTTC
clone size: -; J gene: TRBJ1-1; D gene: -; V gene: TRBV27; CDR3 protein: CASSSQGRHWAEAFF; CDR3 DNA: TGTGCCAGCAGTTCACAGGGCCGGCATTGGGCTGAAGCTTTCTTT
clone size: -; J gene: TRBJ1-5; D gene: -; V gene: TRBV18; CDR3 protein: CASSPGGIQPQHF; CDR3 DNA: TGTGCCAGCTCACCGGGTGGTATTCAGCCCCAGCATTTT
clone size: once; J gene: TRBJ2-1; D gene: -; V gene: TRBV9; CDR3 protein: CASSVATGSYNEQFF; CDR3 DNA: TGTGCCAGCAGCGTAGCGACCGGCTCCTACAATGAGCAGTTCTTC
clone size: -; J gene: TRBJ2-4; D gene: -; V gene: TRBV12-5; CDR3 protein: CAPGASKLLAKNIQYF; CDR3 DNA: TGTGCCCCTGGGGCTAGTAAGCTACTAGCCAAAAACATTCAGTACTTC
clone size: once; J gene: TRBJ1-5; D gene: -; V gene: TRBV7-9; CDR3 protein: CASSLRQDQPQHF; CDR3 DNA: TGTGCCAGCAGCTTAAGGCAGGATCAGCCCCAGCATTTT
clone size: -; J gene: TRBJ2-1; D gene: -; V gene: TRBV30; CDR3 protein: CAWSPEPLPYNEQFF; CDR3 DNA: TGTGCCTGGAGTCCCGAGCCCCTTCCTTACAATGAGCAGTTCTTC
clone size: -; J gene: TRBJ1-2; D gene: -; V gene: TRBV30; CDR3 protein: CAWASIGYTF; CDR3 DNA: TGTGCCTGGGCGTCGATCGGCTACACCTTC
clone size: -; J gene: TRBJ2-3; D gene: -; V gene: TRBV4-3; CDR3 protein: CASSQDQLHTQYF; CDR3 DNA: TGCGCCAGCAGCCAAGATCAGTTGCATACGCAGTATTTT
clone size: -; J gene: TRBJ1-2; D gene: -; V gene: TRBV4-3; CDR3 protein: CASSRRGSDYGYTF; CDR3 DNA: TGCGCCAGCAGCCGTAGGGGATCCGACTATGGCTACACCTTC
clone size: -; J gene: TRBJ2-1; D gene: -; V gene: TRBV28; CDR3 protein: CAWQGGDSYNEQFF; CDR3 DNA: TGTGCCTGGCAGGGGGGTGACTCCTACAATGAGCAGTTCTTC
clone size: -; J gene: TRBJ1-1; D gene: -; V gene: TRBV7-9; CDR3 protein: CASSFEGTTEAFF; CDR3 DNA: TGTGCCAGCAGCTTCGAGGGTACCACTGAAGCTTTCTTT
clone size: -; J gene: TRBJ1-1; D gene: -; V gene: TRBV18; CDR3 protein: CASSPNRVGGTEAFF; CDR3 DNA: TGTGCCAGCTCACCCAACAGGGTAGGAGGCACTGAAGCTTTCTTT
clone size: -; J gene: TRBJ1-2; D gene: -; V gene: TRBV5-1; CDR3 protein: CASSLAGPQGGYGYTF; CDR3 DNA: TGCGCCAGCAGCTTGGCCGGACCACAGGGTGGCTATGGCTACACCTTC
clone size: -; J gene: TRBJ1-6; D gene: -; V gene: TRBV5-5; CDR3 protein: CASSPIGAPSNSPLHF; CDR3 DNA: TGTGCCAGCAGCCCTATAGGGGCCCCGAGTAATTCACCCCTCCACTTT
clone size: -; J gene: TRBJ1-2; D gene: -; V gene: TRBV6-1; CDR3 protein: CASSELLSPRRGYTF; CDR3 DNA: TGTGCCAGCAGTGAATTGTTGTCCCCAAGACGCGGCTACACCTTC
clone size: -; J gene: TRBJ2-2; D gene: TRBD2; V gene: TRBV13; CDR3 protein: CASSSGQPGLAGVVDTGELFF; CDR3 DNA: TGTGCCAGCAGCTCAGGACAGCCGGGACTAGCGGGAGTCGTTGACACCGGGGAGCTGTTTTTT
clone size: few; J gene: TRBJ2-5; D gene: TRBD1; V gene: TRBV6-5; CDR3 protein: CASRRDRFQETQYF; CDR3 DNA: TGTGCCAGCAGGCGGGACAGGTTCCAAGAGACCCAGTACTTC
clone size: -; J gene: TRBJ2-6; D gene: -; V gene: TRBV7-3; CDR3 protein: CASSLTAGANVLTF; CDR3 DNA: TGTGCCAGCAGCCTCACGGCAGGAGCCAACGTCCTGACTTTC
clone size: -; J gene: TRBJ2-1; D gene: -; V gene: TRBV24-1; CDR3 protein: CATSGFSLNPGYNEQFF; CDR3 DNA: TGTGCCACCAGTGGGTTCTCCCTTAACCCGGGGTACAATGAGCAGTTCTTC
clone size: once; J gene: TRBJ1-1; D gene: -; V gene: TRBV5-6; CDR3 protein: CASSPWGTEAFF; CDR3 DNA: TGTGCCAGCAGCCCCTGGGGAACTGAAGCTTTCTTT
clone size: -; J gene: TRBJ2-5; D gene: TRBD2; V gene: TRBV7-3; CDR3 protein: CASSFAGLAGETQYF; CDR3 DNA: TGTGCCAGCAGCTTCGCGGGACTAGCGGGAGAGACCCAGTACTTC
clone size: -; J gene: TRBJ1-1; D gene: -; V gene: TRBV7-2; CDR3 protein: CASSLISGTEAFF; CDR3 DNA: TGTGCCAGCAGCTTAATAAGTGGTACTGAAGCTTTCTTT
clone size: once; J gene: TRBJ2-1; D gene: TRBD2; V gene: TRBV11-3; CDR3 protein: CASSRTSGRSNEQFF; CDR3 DNA: TGTGCCAGCAGCCGGACTAGCGGGAGATCCAATGAGCAGTTCTTC
clone size: -; J gene: TRBJ2-1; D gene: -; V gene: TRBV7-2; CDR3 protein: CASSLAGVSYNEQFF; CDR3 DNA: TGTGCCAGCAGCTTAGCTGGGGTCTCCTACAATGAGCAGTTCTTC
clone size: -; J gene: TRBJ2-5; D gene: -; V gene: TRBV6-5; CDR3 protein: CASAVSPARLETQYF; CDR3 DNA: TGTGCCAGCGCCGTCTCGCCTGCTAGATTAGAGACCCAGTACTTC
clone size: once; J gene: TRBJ1-2; D gene: TRBD1; V gene: TRBV6-5; CDR3 protein: CASSYRQGEGYTF; CDR3 DNA: TGTGCCAGCAGTTACAGACAGGGAGAAGGCTACACCTTC
clone size: -; J gene: TRBJ1-3; D gene: -; V gene: TRBV7-2; CDR3 protein: CASSSQGNTIYF; CDR3 DNA: TGTGCCAGCAGCTCACAAGGAAACACCATATATTTT
clone size: once; J gene: TRBJ1-2; D gene: -; V gene: TRBV18; CDR3 protein: CASSPRGGFNYGYTF; CDR3 DNA: TGTGCCAGCTCACCCCGAGGAGGATTTAACTATGGCTACACCTTC
clone size: once; J gene: TRBJ1-2; D gene: -; V gene: TRBV15; CDR3 protein: CATSRDSAGASLGYTF; CDR3 DNA: TGTGCCACCAGCAGAGATTCTGCCGGTGCCAGCCTTGGCTACACCTTC
clone size: -; J gene: TRBJ2-1; D gene: TRBD1; V gene: TRBV19; CDR3 protein: CASSLLTGGNGEQFF; CDR3 DNA: TGTGCCAGTAGTCTGCTAACAGGGGGCAATGGTGAGCAGTTCTTC